One sample yielded the 11 T cell receptor beta chains listed below, sequenced in a study of shared clonotypes between healthy human individuals. Some clones are missing from TCRdb's copy, which holds only in-frame ones; the method was immunoSEQ multiplex PCR. The table lists about a million clones, roughly 70% of them singletons. The sequencing sample was made of memory CD4+ T cells sorted from blood. Subset here: CD45RA-negative fraction. The receptors were sampled from a man between 18 and 35 years old in good health.

The chain uses TRBV9 and TRBJ1-6, with a weak D call TRBD1 (6 bases). The V gene lost 3 bases and the J gene lost 6 bases, with 13 bases spanning the gap. The length of the CDR3 is 15 residues. Germline V gives CDR1 SGDLS, CDR2 YYNGEE. In nucleotides, the CDR3 is TGTGCCAGCAGCGCGACAGGTTCCACTAATTCACCCCTCCACTTT. It specifies CASSATGSTNSPLHF.

In its sample, this clone was seen a few times. The chain couples TRBV19 to TRBJ1-5; D is possibly TRBD1 (6 bases). The CDR3 extends over 12 amino acids. Germline CDR1 LNHDA, CDR2 SQIVND (reference sequence). Trimming removed 8 bases from V and 4 bases from J, with 9 bases in between. The CDR3 reads CASATGNQPQHF. In DNA, the CDR3 is TGTGCCAGTGCTACAGGGAATCAGCCCCAGCATTTT.

Details on this clone: Other DNA sequences of this sample code for an identical CDR3. V and J are TRBV10-1 and TRBJ2-3; D ambiguous. CDR3 size: 12 residues. Trimming took off 0 bases at V and 3 bases at J, with 1 base between the two ends. Germline V gives CDR1 WNHNN, CDR2 SYGVQD (reference sequence). The CDR3 nucleotides are TGCGCCAGCAGTGAGTCGACAGATACGCAGTATTTT. Protein sequence: CASSESTDTQYF.

This clone was detected only a few times. The CDR3 protein is CASSQTGTLVQYF. The CDR3 nucleotides read TGTGCCAGCAGCCAAACCGGGACACTTGTTCAGTACTTC. The V gene is TRBV14, the J gene TRBJ2-4; TRBD1 is a possible D gene (6 bases). Germline CDR1 is SGHDN and CDR2 is FVKESK. Trimming shortened V by 2 bases and J by 11 bases, and 13 bases separated the two germline ends. The CDR3 is 13 residues long.

The genes are TRBV12-5 and TRBJ2-7; TRBD1 is a possible D gene (6 bases). Trimming removed 1 base from V and 12 bases from J, with 13 bases in between. The CDR3 length is 12 residues. The germline gives CDR1 LGHNT, CDR2 FRNRAP. The CDR3 bases are TGTGCTAGTGGTTTGGAGACAGGCGACCGGTACTTC. Its translation: CASGLETGDRYF.

In this sample, this clone turned up a few times. The V and J genes are TRBV7-6 and TRBJ2-7; D gene uncertain. Germline CDR1 and CDR2: SGHVS and FNYEAQ. Between the trimmed V and J ends, which lost 4 bases and 6 bases, there was a span of 10 bases. The CDR3 length is 12 residues. The CDR3 spells CASSSFGAEQYF. CDR3 nucleotide sequence: TGTGCCAGCAGCTCCTTTGGCGCCGAGCAGTACTTC.

The chain combines TRBV4-1 with TRBJ2-2; D is unresolved. The CDR3 sequence is 16 residues long. Trimming pared 0 bases from V and 5 bases from J, leaving 13 bases between. Germline lookup yields CDR1 MGHRA and CDR2 YSYEKL. CDR3 nucleotide sequence: TGCGCCAGCAGCCAAGATATTGAGGCCCGAACCGGGGAGCTGTTTTTT. Its translation: CASSQDIEARTGELFF.

This clone showed up just a few times. The V call is TRBV25-1, the J call TRBJ1-1, with 10 bases that match TRBD1. The CDR3 contains 13 residues. Looked up from germline, CDR1 is MGHDK and CDR2 is SYGVNS. Trimming took 6 bases from V and 4 from J; bases not matched to a gene: 2. This CDR3 reads CASRDRGFTEAFF. The CDR3 DNA reads as TGTGCCAGCAGGGACAGGGGGTTCACTGAAGCTTTCTTT.

This sequence joins TRBV18 and TRBJ2-7; TRBD2 is a possible D gene (5 bases). Germline loops: CDR1 KGHSH, CDR2 LQKENI. This CDR3 is built from 17 residues. The germline V and J ends were trimmed by 1 base and 4 bases, with 20 bases remaining between them. CDR3 residues: CASSPRHPDGRGYEQYF. CDR3 nucleotide sequence: TGTGCCAGCTCACCACGTCACCCCGACGGCCGGGGATACGAGCAGTACTTC.

The J gene is TRBJ1-2, the V gene TRBV18; no firm D call. Trimming stripped 3 bases from V and 3 bases from J, with 17 bases between. Germline assignment: CDR1 KGHSH and CDR2 LQKENI. The CDR3 consists of 16 residues. The CDR3 sequence: CASSPASPNKDYGYTF. The CDR3 DNA reads TGTGCCAGCTCACCGGCTTCGCCAAATAAGGACTATGGCTACACCTTC.

The chain carries TRBV6-5 and TRBJ1-1; 7 bases fit TRBD1. Losses at the gene ends were 2 bases for V and 7 bases for J; bases not matched to a gene: 7. CDR1 MNHEY and CDR2 SVGAGI come from the germline V gene. The CDR3 runs 14 residues. The CDR3 DNA reads TGTGCCAGCAGTTACGCCCGACAGGGAAATGAAGCTTTCTTT. Its translation: CASSYARQGNEAFF.